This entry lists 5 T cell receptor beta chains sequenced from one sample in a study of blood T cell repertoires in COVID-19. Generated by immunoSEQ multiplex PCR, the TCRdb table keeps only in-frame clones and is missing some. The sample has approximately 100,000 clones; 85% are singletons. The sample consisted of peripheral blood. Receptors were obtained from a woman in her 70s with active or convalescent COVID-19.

The CDR3 region has the DNA TGTGCCAGCGCGGACAGGTTCGATGGCTACACCTTC. Translated: CASADRFDGYTF. J is TRBJ1-2 and V is TRBV28, with 7 bases identical to TRBD1. Germline CDR1 MDHEN, CDR2 SYDVKM. V was pared by 8 bases and J by 6 bases, with 6 bases of the junction left unmatched. The CDR3 contains 12 residues.

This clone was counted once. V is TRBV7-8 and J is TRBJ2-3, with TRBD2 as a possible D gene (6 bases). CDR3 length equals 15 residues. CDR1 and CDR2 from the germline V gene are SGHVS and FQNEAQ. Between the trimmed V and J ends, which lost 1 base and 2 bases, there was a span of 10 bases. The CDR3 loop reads CASSLDGGYTDTQYF. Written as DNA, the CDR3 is TGTGCCAGCAGCTTAGACGGGGGTTACACAGATACGCAGTATTTT.

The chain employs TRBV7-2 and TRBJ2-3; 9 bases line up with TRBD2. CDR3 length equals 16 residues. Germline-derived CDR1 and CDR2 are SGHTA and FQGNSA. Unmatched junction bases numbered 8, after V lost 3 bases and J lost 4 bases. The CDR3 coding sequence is TGTGCCAGCAGCTTCGGGGCGGGAGGGCCGCCAGATACGCAGTATTTT. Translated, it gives CASSFGAGGPPDTQYF.

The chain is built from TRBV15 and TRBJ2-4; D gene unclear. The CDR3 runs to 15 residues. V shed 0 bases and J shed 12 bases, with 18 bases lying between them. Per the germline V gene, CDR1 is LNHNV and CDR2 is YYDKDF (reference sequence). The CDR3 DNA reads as TGTGCCACCAGCAGAGAGGGCCAAAGGATGGTGGATCAGTACTTC. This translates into CATSREGQRMVDQYF.

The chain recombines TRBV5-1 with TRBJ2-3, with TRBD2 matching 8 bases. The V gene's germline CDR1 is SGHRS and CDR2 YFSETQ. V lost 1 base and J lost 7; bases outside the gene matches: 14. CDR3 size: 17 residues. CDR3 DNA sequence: TGCGCCAGCAGCTTGATATCCAGCGGGAGTCCCACTCATACGCAGTATTTT. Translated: CASSLISSGSPTHTQYF.